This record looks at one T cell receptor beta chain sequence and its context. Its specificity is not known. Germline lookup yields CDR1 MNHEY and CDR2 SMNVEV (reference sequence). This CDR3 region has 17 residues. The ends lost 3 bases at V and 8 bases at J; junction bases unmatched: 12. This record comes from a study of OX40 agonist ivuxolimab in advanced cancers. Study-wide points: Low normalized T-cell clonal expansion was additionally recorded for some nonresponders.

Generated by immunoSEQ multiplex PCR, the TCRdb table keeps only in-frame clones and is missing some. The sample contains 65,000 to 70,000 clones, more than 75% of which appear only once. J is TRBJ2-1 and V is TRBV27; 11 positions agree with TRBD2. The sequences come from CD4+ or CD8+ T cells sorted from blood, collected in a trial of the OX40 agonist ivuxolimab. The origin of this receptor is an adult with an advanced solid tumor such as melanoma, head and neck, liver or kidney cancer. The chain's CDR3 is CASSFNGLAGGIDEQFF. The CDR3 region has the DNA TGTGCCAGCAGTTTCAATGGGCTAGCGGGGGGAATCGATGAGCAGTTCTTC.